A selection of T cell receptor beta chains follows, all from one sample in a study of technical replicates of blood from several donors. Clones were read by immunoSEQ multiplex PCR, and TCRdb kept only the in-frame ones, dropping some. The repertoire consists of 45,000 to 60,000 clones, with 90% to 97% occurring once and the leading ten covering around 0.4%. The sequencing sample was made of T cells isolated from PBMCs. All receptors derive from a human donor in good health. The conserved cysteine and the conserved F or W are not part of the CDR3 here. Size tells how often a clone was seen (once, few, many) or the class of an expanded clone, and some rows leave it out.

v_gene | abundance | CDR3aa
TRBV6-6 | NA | ASSRRDRDSDTQY
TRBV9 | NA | ASSPRLMNTEAF
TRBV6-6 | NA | ASRPLSNEQF
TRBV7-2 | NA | ASSLDSGRDQPQH
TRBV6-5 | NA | ASLDRGDNTEAF
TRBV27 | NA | ASSFLRNKETQY
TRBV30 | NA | ASTTSGSQETQY
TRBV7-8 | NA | ASSYSPWAQSYEQY
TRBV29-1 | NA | SVEEAYGYT
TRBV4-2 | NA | ASSQGFRRENPSEQF
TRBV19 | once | ASSPRTSGAYEQY
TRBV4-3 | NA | ASSQDRTSGRNEQF
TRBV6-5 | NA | ASSRDRDYGYT
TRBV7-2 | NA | ASSLYPGETQY
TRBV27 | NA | ASSPTSGRGNEQF
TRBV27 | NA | ASAATGGQQPQH
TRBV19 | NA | ASSKPASGMGNEQF
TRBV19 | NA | ASNREVSGNTIY
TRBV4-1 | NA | ASSQDTSGNTIY
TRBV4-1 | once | ASSRQGTGNTIY
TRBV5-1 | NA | ASSLVTSGSLSYNEQF
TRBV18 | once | ASSLGTSGSGANVLT
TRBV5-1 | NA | ASSLGAQAWETQY
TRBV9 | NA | ASSDSGRSFHEQY
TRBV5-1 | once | ASSSTGPNGELF
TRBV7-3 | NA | ASSLSPGYDGTYNEQF
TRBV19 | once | ASSIVRGTEAF
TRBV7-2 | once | ASSWDRGTTEAF
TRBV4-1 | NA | ASSQVRGGLNTEAF
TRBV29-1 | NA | SVGSTYTGELF
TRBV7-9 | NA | ASSLSGELDGYT
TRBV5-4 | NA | ASHGIFASYNEQF
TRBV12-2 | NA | ASRLGNTGGRDEQY
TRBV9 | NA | ASSARGQWSGANVLT
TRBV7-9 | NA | ASSLDRGLSGELF
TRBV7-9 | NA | ASSLGMTSGGQF
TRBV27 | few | ASSPISGRANEQY
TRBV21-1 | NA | ASSKPGTSGEETQY